This passage covers 19 T cell receptor beta chains from one sample sequenced in a study of vaccination and CD4 T cells after COVID-19. Treatment indicated: approximately 11-day PBMC culture with coronavirus spike peptide pools or control peptides (ViraFEST assay). Unexposed donor CD4+ T cells predated the COVID-19 pandemic, collected 2011-2018. For these TCRs, the target antigens are not known. Cultured CD4+ T-cell DNA underwent Oncomine TCR Beta short-read sequencing. Each CDR3 protein gets one entry after TCRdb re-called the PCR reads with MiXCR. The sample lists about 9,500 distinct CDR3 sequences, roughly 50% occurring once. The material sequenced was CD4+ T cells from blood, cultured in vitro. The receptors here all came from a human donor in good health.

There are a few counts of this clonotype. The gene calls are TRBV7-2 and TRBJ1-2, with D possibly TRBD1 on 6 matching bases. Germline CDR1 SGHTA, CDR2 FQGNSA. V lost 0 bases to trimming and J lost 5 bases, with 13 bases between them. The CDR3 spans 15 residues. The CDR3 here is CASSLANRDTYGYTF. The CDR3 region has the DNA TGTGCCAGCAGCTTAGCCAACAGGGATACATATGGCTACACCTTC.

This clonotype was counted only a few times. V usage is TRBV23-1 and J usage is TRBJ1-2; D unclear. TRBV23-1 is reported as an ORF; its role is uncertain. This CDR3 is 16 amino acids long. Trimming pared 7 bases from V and 1 base from J, leaving 19 bases between. CDR3 DNA: TGCGCCAGCATTCCCCTCTCGCGCCCCGGTAACTATGGCTACACCTTC. Residues: CASIPLSRPGNYGYTF.

This clonotype has just one count. V gene TRBV28 combines with J gene TRBJ2-5; D is unclear. The germline V and J ends were trimmed by 3 bases and 7 bases, with 12 bases remaining between them. This CDR3 has 13 amino acids. Germline V gives CDR1 MDHEN, CDR2 SYDVKM. CDR3 coding DNA: TGTGCCAGCAGTTTTAACGCTTGGGGGACCCAGTACTTC. It yields the protein CASSFNAWGTQYF.

The CDR3 loop is CASGFSGISGNTIYF. CDR3 nucleotides: TGTGCCAGCGGCTTCTCAGGGATCTCTGGAAACACCATATATTTT. This chain connects TRBV27 to TRBJ1-3, with D possibly TRBD1 on 5 matching bases. Looked up from germline, CDR1 is MNHEY and CDR2 is SMNVEV (reference sequence). Trimming pared 8 bases from V and 0 bases from J, leaving 14 bases between. CDR3 length: 15 amino acids.

The chain joins TRBV7-8 to TRBJ1-1; D is unclear. Trimming removed 1 base at V and 6 bases at J, with 12 bases between. There are 14 residues in the CDR3. CDR1 is SGHVS and CDR2 is FQNEAQ in the germline V gene. CDR3 bases: TGTGCCAGCAGCTTAGGGGCAGTTAGTGCTGAAGCTTTCTTT. This sequence encodes CASSLGAVSAEAFF.

The chain employs TRBV27 and TRBJ2-3, with TRBD2 matching 11 bases. The CDR3 has 17 residues. J lost 2 bases, V lost 2 bases, and 6 bases had no gene match. Per germline, CDR1 MNHEY and CDR2 SMNVEV (reference sequence). The CDR3 DNA sequence: TGTGCCAGCAGTTTAGTAGGACTAGCGGGCTACACAGATACGCAGTATTTT. Translating it yields CASSLVGLAGYTDTQYF.

This clonotype has more than one count but fewer than ten. The V gene is TRBV30, the J gene TRBJ2-5, with 7 bases fitting TRBD1. The CDR3 loop spans 12 amino acids. In germline, CDR1 is GTSNPN, CDR2 SVGIG (reference sequence). Unmatched junction bases numbered 10, after V lost 8 bases and J lost 7 bases. DNA for the CDR3: TGTGCCCACCGACAGGGCGAAGGGACCCAGTACTTC. This sequence encodes CAHRQGEGTQYF.

This chain joins TRBV27 and TRBJ2-7; 11 nucleotides agree with TRBD2. Germline CDR1 and CDR2: MNHEY and SMNVEV (reference sequence). This CDR3 is 14 amino acids long. J gave up 7 bases and V 5 bases, and 7 bases lay outside the gene matches. The CDR3 loop is CASSVAGGYEEQYF. CDR3 coding DNA: TGTGCCAGCAGTGTAGCGGGAGGGTATGAAGAGCAGTACTTC.

V is TRBV12-3 or TRBV12-4 and J is TRBJ1-1; 8 bases are shared with TRBD1. The CDR3 contains 14 residues. Trimming took 3 bases from V and 1 from J; bases not matched to a gene: 1. CDR3: CASSFDRGNTEAFF. In DNA, the CDR3 is TGTGCCAGCAGTTTTGACAGGGGGAACACTGAAGCTTTCTTT.

The chain carries TRBV19 and TRBJ2-7; TRBD1 aligns across 8 bases. The CDR3 totals 17 residues. Germline V gene data show CDR1 as LNHDA and CDR2 as SQIVND (reference sequence). V gave up 3 bases and J gave up 2 bases; unmatched junction bases: 12. Here the CDR3 DNA reads TGTGCCAGTAGTATGGAATGGGCAGGGGGCTACACCTACGAGCAGTACTTC. This codes for CASSMEWAGGYTYEQYF.

V and J are TRBV30 and TRBJ2-5; D is perhaps TRBD1 or TRBD2 (5 bases each). Trimming stripped 7 bases from V and 5 bases from J, with 20 bases between. Germline CDR1 reads GTSNPN; CDR2 reads SVGIG (reference sequence). This CDR3 has 14 amino acids. The chain's CDR3 is CALSRDQGWETQYF. CDR3 bases: TGTGCCTTAAGCCGGGACCAGGGATGGGAGACCCAGTACTTC.

This chain links TRBV6-5 with TRBJ2-3; 8 bases are shared with TRBD2. V shed 2 bases, J shed 4 bases, and the junction held 14 bases outside the gene matches. Germline CDR1 is MNHEY and CDR2 is SVGAGI. This CDR3 has 18 amino acids. This chain's CDR3 is CASSYPLLVAGGADTQYF. The CDR3 DNA reads TGTGCCAGCAGTTACCCGCTTCTTGTGGCGGGAGGCGCAGATACGCAGTATTTT.

The V and J genes are TRBV12-3 or TRBV12-4 and TRBJ2-4; perhaps TRBD2 as D (6 bases). V shed 3 bases and J shed 0 bases, with 21 bases lying between them. The CDR3 is 19 residues long. The CDR3, as DNA: TGTGCCAGCAGTTTCCTGAAGGGGTCGGGGGTACTAGCCAAAAACATTCAGTACTTC. It is translated as CASSFLKGSGVLAKNIQYF.

The V call is TRBV19, the J call TRBJ1-6, with 9 bases identical to TRBD1. V dropped 8 bases and J dropped 9; count of bases not matched to a gene: 8. Germline V gene data show CDR1 as LNHDA and CDR2 as SQIVND (reference sequence). The CDR3 contains 14 residues. The CDR3, as DNA: TGTGCCAGTGGGACAGGGACGGTTGGTTCACCCCTCCACTTT. Its protein product is CASGTGTVGSPLHF.

The chain couples TRBV7-9 to TRBJ2-1, with D possibly being TRBD2 (6 bases). The CDR3 totals 15 residues. Germline V gives CDR1 SEHNR, CDR2 FQNEAQ (reference sequence). Trimming removed 1 base at V and 6 bases at J, with 13 bases between. The CDR3 loop reads CASSLGLEGRNEQFF. The DNA for the CDR3 is TGTGCCAGCAGCTTAGGACTAGAGGGGCGCAATGAGCAGTTCTTC.

V and J are TRBV12-3 or TRBV12-4 and TRBJ1-1; TRBD1 matches at 10 bases. Germline trimming cut 3 bases from V and 10 bases from J; bases unmatched to any gene: 11. This CDR3 contains 15 residues. CDR3 residues: CASSFRPGQGIVAFF. The CDR3 nucleotides are TGTGCCAGCAGTTTCCGCCCGGGACAGGGGATTGTAGCTTTCTTT.

There are a few counts of this clonotype. The rearrangement uses TRBV7-2 and TRBJ2-1, with D possibly being TRBD1 (6 bases). Deletions cut 3 bases from V and 0 bases from J, with 12 bases between. In germline, CDR1 is SGHTA, CDR2 FQGNSA. The length of the CDR3 is 16 residues. DNA of the CDR3: TGTGCCAGCAGCTTGTGGACAGCTACCTCCTACAATGAGCAGTTCTTC. Its protein is CASSLWTATSYNEQFF.

The chain has TRBV6-1 and TRBJ2-3; 12 bases are shared with TRBD2. After removal of 6 bases from V and 3 bases from J, the junction contained 7 bases not matched to a gene. The CDR3 covers 16 residues. Germline CDR1 MNHNS, CDR2 SASEGT. The CDR3 spells CASSLSSGGATDTQYF. The CDR3, as DNA: TGTGCCAGCAGCTTATCTAGCGGGGGGGCGACAGATACGCAGTATTTT.

The chain is built from TRBV11-3 and TRBJ2-1; TRBD1 aligns across 8 bases. The CDR3 has 15 amino acids. The V gene's germline CDR1 is SGHNT and CDR2 YENEEA. J was trimmed by 5 bases and V by 4 bases; bases with no gene match: 7. The CDR3 DNA is TGTGCCAGCAGCTCAGGACAGGGTTTTAACAATGAGCAGTTCTTC. Its protein is CASSSGQGFNNEQFF. Using reference TRBV11-3 and TRBJ2-1 for the parts outside the CDR3, the full variable domain is EAGVVQSPRYKIIEKKQPVAFWCNPISGHNTLYWYLQNLGQGPELLIRYENEEAVDDSQLPKDRFSAERLKGVDSTLKIQPAELGDSAVYLCASSSGQGFNNEQFFGPGTRLTVL.